This T cell receptor beta chain originates from a study of cytomegalovirus exposure and HLA in healthy donors. V dropped 5 bases and J dropped 8; count of bases not matched to a gene: 15. Germline V gene sequence: CDR1 LNHDA, CDR2 SQIVND (reference sequence). The CDR3 extends over 16 amino acids. PCR primers comprised 60 Vbeta and 13 Jbeta primers. TCRdb's copy holds only in-frame clones and misses some; the assay was immunoSEQ multiplex PCR. The top ten clones hold approximately 2% of a sample with 200,000 to 300,000 clones, roughly 86% of them seen once. Sequenced: PBMCs. The rearrangement uses TRBV19 and TRBJ1-1; TRBD1 matches 9 bases. This receptor was obtained from a woman aged 40 to 55 in good health and CMV-seropositive. CDR3 in DNA: TGTGCCAGTAGTGGGACCGGGACAGGGCCCGTCGGAGAAGCTTTCTTT. This codes for CASSGTGTGPVGEAFF.